Shown below are 28 T cell receptor beta chains from a single sample sequenced in a study of cytotoxic CD8 clonotypes in ibrutinib-treated CLL. The data were produced by immunoSEQ multiplex PCR, yet TCRdb's version contains in-frame clones alone and is incomplete. Found here are some 130,000 clones, 70% to 90% of them singletons; the top ten hold roughly 1.9%. Sequencing used PBMCs, obtained after 24 months of ibrutinib treatment. The receptor source for this set is a human donor with chronic lymphocytic leukemia.

The genes are TRBV7-9 and TRBJ1-4, with 8 bases identical to TRBD1. The CDR3 is made up of 14 amino acids. The J segment lost 6 bases and the V segment lost 5 bases, leaving 5 bases of the junction unmatched. Per germline, CDR1 SEHNR and CDR2 FQNEAQ (reference sequence). The CDR3 here is CASSPGQGDEKLFF. The CDR3 DNA is TGTGCCAGCAGCCCCGGACAGGGAGATGAAAAACTGTTTTTT.

V usage is TRBV5-4 and J usage is TRBJ2-5; no clear D gene. Germline CDR1 reads SGHNT; CDR2 reads YYREEE (reference sequence). V shed 2 bases and J shed 5 bases, with 7 bases lying between them. CDR3 size: 12 residues. CDR3 DNA: TGTGCCAGCAGCTTTAAGGAGGAGACCCAGTACTTC. Protein sequence: CASSFKEETQYF.

The chain links TRBV30 to TRBJ2-7; TRBD1 matches at 10 bases. V gave up 8 bases and J gave up 4 bases; unmatched junction bases: 5. Germline lookup yields CDR1 GTSNPN and CDR2 SVGIG (reference sequence). The CDR3 covers 12 residues. Here the CDR3 DNA reads TGTGCCGGATGGACAGGGGGGTACGAGCAGTACTTC. Encoded protein: CAGWTGGYEQYF.

A single count supports this clone. A read error may produce the germline difference seen at one junction end. The V and J genes are TRBV15 and TRBJ1-5; 8 bases line up with TRBD1. CDR3 length equals 18 residues. Germline V lookup: CDR1 LNHNV, CDR2 YYDKDF (reference sequence). For the CDR3, the DNA is TGTGCCACCAGGCCTGTAACAGGGGGTTTATCTGGCAACCAGCCCCAGCATTTT. Translated: CATRPVTGGLSGNQPQHF.

In DNA form, the CDR3 reads TGTGCCAGCAGCTTAAGAACGGGAGGGCCAGAGACCCAGTACTTC. Translating gives CASSLRTGGPETQYF. V gene TRBV7-2 combines with J gene TRBJ2-5; TRBD2 aligns across 8 bases. J lost 4 bases, V lost 2 bases, and 6 bases had no gene match. Per the germline V gene, CDR1 is SGHTA and CDR2 is FQGNSA. This CDR3 region has 15 residues.

The count of this clone is one. Other DNA sequences in this sample translate to the same CDR3. The gene calls are TRBV11-2 and TRBJ2-1, with D tentatively TRBD1 (5 bases). CDR3 length: 15 residues. From germline, CDR1 is SGHAT and CDR2 FQNNGV. The ends were cut back, 0 bases at V and 4 bases at J, with 10 bases in the middle. In DNA, the CDR3 is TGTGCCAGCAGCTTAGATAGGGGTTCTTACAATGAGCAGTTCTTC. It codes for CASSLDRGSYNEQFF.

The chain combines TRBV27 with TRBJ2-1; no clear D. The CDR3 is 13 amino acids. CDR1 is MNHEY, CDR2 SMNVEV, per germline (reference sequence). V lost 3 bases and J 3 bases, leaving 6 bases between the germline ends. The CDR3 reads CASSLNSYNEQFF. The CDR3 DNA is TGTGCCAGCAGTTTGAACAGCTACAATGAGCAGTTCTTC.

The rearrangement joins TRBV21-1 to TRBJ2-3; the table's D gene call, TRBD2, was not cross checked with the DNA. TRBV21-1 is a known pseudogene. The CDR3 is 14 amino acids. DNA for the CDR3: TGTGCCAGCGGTCCTATCTTAAGCGCAGATACGCAGTATTTT. It specifies CASGPILSADTQYF.

The chain links TRBV11-2 to TRBJ2-7, with D perhaps matching TRBD1 (6 bases). With 3 bases removed from V and 4 bases from J, the gap between germline ends came to 13 bases. This CDR3 has 14 residues. Germline assignment: CDR1 SGHAT and CDR2 FQNNGV. CDR3 residues: CASSLAIGGYEQYF. CDR3 nucleotide sequence: TGTGCCAGCAGCTTGGCTATAGGGGGATACGAGCAGTACTTC.

The chain employs TRBV7-2 and TRBJ1-3; weak D call: TRBD1 (5 bases). The CDR3 extends over 14 amino acids. Germline V gene data show CDR1 as SGHTA and CDR2 as FQGNSA. Trimming stripped 3 bases from V and 1 base from J, with 7 bases between. The CDR3 nucleotides read TGTGCCAGCAGCTTCGACAGTTCTGGAAACACCATATATTTT. Translation gives CASSFDSSGNTIYF.

This chain uses TRBV4-1 with TRBJ2-6; 7 positions agree with TRBD1. The CDR3 spans 17 residues. Germline loops: CDR1 MGHRA, CDR2 YSYEKL. The ends lost 1 base at V and 1 base at J; junction bases unmatched: 4. CDR3 loop: CASSQASTGSGANVLTF. DNA of the CDR3: TGCGCCAGCAGCCAAGCCTCGACAGGGTCTGGGGCCAACGTCCTGACTTTC.

V is TRBV7-2 and J is TRBJ1-2; D unresolved. Per germline, CDR1 SGHTA and CDR2 FQGNSA. The CDR3 has 14 amino acids. V lost 4 bases to trimming and J lost 0 bases, with 9 bases between them. The CDR3 region is CASSSYGANYGYTF. The CDR3 DNA follows: TGTGCCAGCAGCTCCTATGGAGCTAACTATGGCTACACCTTC.

This chain links TRBV7-8 with TRBJ1-1; D unresolved. Germline V CDR1 and CDR2: SGHVS, FQNEAQ. This CDR3 contains 14 residues. Trimming took 3 bases from V and 1 from J, leaving 9 bases between them. The CDR3 region has the DNA TGTGCCAGCAGCTTTTCGACAACGAACACTGAAGCTTTCTTT. Translation: CASSFSTTNTEAFF. Based on the CDR3 plus reference TRBV7-8 and TRBJ1-1, the full variable domain is GAGVSQSPRYKVAKRGQDVALRCDPISGHVSLFWYQQALGQGPEFLTYFQNEAQLDKSGLPSDRFFAERPEGSVSTLKIQRTQQEDSAVYLCASSFSTTNTEAFFGQGTRLTVV.

The V gene is TRBV7-2, the J gene TRBJ2-3; tentatively, D is TRBD1 (6 bases). From germline, CDR1 is SGHTA and CDR2 FQGNSA. This CDR3 has 14 amino acids. Trimming shortened V by 5 bases and J by 7 bases, and 16 bases separated the two germline ends. The CDR3, as DNA: TGTGCCAGCAGCCCCGTGGGGGCTTCCCATACGCAGTATTTT. Encoded protein: CASSPVGASHTQYF.

This clone was seen a single time. This rearrangement joins TRBV7-2 to TRBJ1-2, with D unclear. This CDR3 has 13 residues. CDR1 and CDR2 from the germline V gene are SGHTA and FQGNSA. Trimming removed 0 bases from V and 8 bases from J, with 10 bases in between. The DNA for the CDR3 is TGTGCCAGCAGCTTAGCGGGAGGCAGGGGCTACACCTTC. Encoded protein: CASSLAGGRGYTF.

J is TRBJ2-6 and V is TRBV11-2; D gene unclear. CDR3 size: 14 residues. Germline CDR1 reads SGHAT; CDR2 reads FQNNGV. Trimming pared 4 bases from V and 0 bases from J, leaving 4 bases between. The CDR3 protein is CASSSYSGANVLTF. The CDR3 DNA is TGTGCCAGCAGCTCCTACTCTGGGGCCAACGTCCTGACTTTC.

Of note for this clone: The same CDR3 is also encoded by other DNA sequences in this sample. The chain uses TRBV27 and TRBJ1-2; 12 nucleotides align to TRBD1. In germline, CDR1 is MNHEY, CDR2 SMNVEV (reference sequence). J gave up 7 bases and V 9 bases, and 12 bases lay outside the gene matches. The CDR3 covers 15 residues. The CDR3 here is CASRQPGQGAGGYTF. CDR3 nucleotides: TGTGCCAGTAGACAACCGGGACAGGGGGCGGGTGGCTACACCTTC.

The chain carries TRBV29-1 and TRBJ2-7, with a possible D match to TRBD1 (7 bases). CDR1 SQVTM and CDR2 ANQGSEA come from the germline V gene. V shed 6 bases and J shed 3 bases, with 21 bases lying between them. The CDR3 has 15 amino acids. Here the CDR3 DNA reads TGCAGCGTCAGTAACCCCAGGGGGGTGATCTACGAGCAGTACTTC. This translates into CSVSNPRGVIYEQYF.

The chain joins TRBV25-1 to TRBJ1-2; 9 nucleotides line up with TRBD1. The trim removed 0 bases at V and 4 bases at J, leaving 6 bases unmatched. The germline CDR1 and CDR2 sequences are MGHDK and SYGVNS. This CDR3 is 16 amino acids long. CDR3 loop: CASSEYGRQGVYGYTF. CDR3 nucleotides: TGTGCCAGCAGTGAATATGGGAGACAGGGGGTCTATGGCTACACCTTC.

This clone showed up just a few times. This chain connects TRBV10-3 to TRBJ2-7, with 9 bases that match TRBD2. There are 14 residues in the CDR3. The germline V gene has CDR1 ENHRY and CDR2 SYGVKD. Losses at the gene ends were 3 bases for V and 1 base for J; bases not matched to a gene: 1. The CDR3 spells CAISDAGGSYEQYF. Here the CDR3 DNA reads TGTGCCATCAGTGATGCGGGAGGGTCCTACGAGCAGTACTTC.

The CDR3 loop is CASSQGGGQNEQFF. CDR3 sequence (DNA): TGTGCCAGCAGCCAAGGGGGGGGCCAGAATGAGCAGTTCTTC. The rearrangement joins TRBV4-2 to TRBJ2-1; possibly TRBD2 for D (7 bases). Between the trimmed V and J ends, which lost 1 base and 7 bases, there was a span of 11 bases. CDR3 length: 14 amino acids. The germline CDR1 and CDR2 sequences are LGHNA and YNFKEQ.

J is TRBJ1-6 and V is TRBV4-3; D is unresolved. CDR3 length: 18 amino acids. The V end lost 0 bases, the J end lost 4 bases, and 16 bases lay between the germline ends. Germline V gives CDR1 LGHNA, CDR2 YSLEER. The CDR3 sequence is CASSQDQPLPRYNSPLHF. The CDR3 DNA is TGCGCCAGCAGCCAAGACCAACCTCTCCCCCGATATAATTCACCCCTCCACTTT.

The V call is TRBV5-6, the J call TRBJ2-5; 12 nucleotides match TRBD1. V shed 4 bases, J shed 7 bases, and the junction held 5 bases outside the gene matches. The CDR3 consists of 14 residues. Germline V gives CDR1 SGHDT, CDR2 YYEEEE. The CDR3 spells CASSRGQGAGTQYF. CDR3 nucleotide sequence: TGTGCCAGCAGCAGGGGACAGGGGGCAGGGACCCAGTACTTC.

The chain uses TRBV7-9 and TRBJ2-5, with D uncertain. Trimming pared 5 bases from V and 2 bases from J, leaving 12 bases between. This CDR3 region has 14 residues. Germline V gives CDR1 SEHNR, CDR2 FQNEAQ (reference sequence). The CDR3 sequence is CASSTWTLQETQYF. CDR3 in DNA: TGTGCCAGCAGCACCTGGACGCTACAAGAGACCCAGTACTTC.

The sample holds one count of this clone. CDR3 amino acids: CASSSGLAGGGEQFF. CDR3 sequence (DNA): TGTGCCAGCTCCTCCGGACTAGCGGGCGGGGGTGAGCAGTTCTTC. The rearrangement uses TRBV18 and TRBJ2-1, with TRBD2 identical over 11 bases. With V trimmed by 6 bases and J by 9 bases, 10 bases remained unmatched. The CDR3 loop spans 15 amino acids. Per the germline V gene, CDR1 is KGHSH and CDR2 is LQKENI.

The rearrangement links TRBV15 to TRBJ1-2, with 7 bases aligning to TRBD1. The CDR3 has 15 amino acids. V lost 5 bases to trimming and J lost 4 bases; unmatched junction nucleotides: 10. In germline, CDR1 is LNHNV, CDR2 YYDKDF (reference sequence). The CDR3 spells CATSPRTGPAYGYTF. The CDR3 DNA sequence: TGTGCCACCAGCCCACGGACAGGACCCGCCTATGGCTACACCTTC.

This chain uses TRBV10-3 with TRBJ1-2; the match to TRBD1 covers 7 bases. J was trimmed by 7 bases and V by 6 bases; bases with no gene match: 11. There are 14 residues in the CDR3. The V gene's germline CDR1 is ENHRY and CDR2 SYGVKD. The DNA of the CDR3 is TGTGCCATCAGCATCCGGGACAGCTCTTTTGGCTACACCTTC. Its translation: CAISIRDSSFGYTF.

The chain joins TRBV5-1 to TRBJ2-3; tentatively, D is TRBD1 (5 bases). Germline lookup yields CDR1 SGHRS and CDR2 YFSETQ. The CDR3 is made up of 14 amino acids. V shed 0 bases and J shed 4 bases, with 9 bases lying between them. DNA for the CDR3: TGCGCCAGCAGCTTGGCCGCAGGGCCAGATACGCAGTATTTT. Translated, it gives CASSLAAGPDTQYF.